The rows below give T cell receptor beta chains drawn from one sample of a study of blood T cells in healthy people across ages. TCRdb independently ran MiXCR on the 5' RACE reads; one entry per CDR3 protein. Here the sample spans 1.5 million to 2 million distinct CDR3 sequences, roughly 49% being singletons. The specimen was blood. These receptors originate from a woman aged 40 to 50 in good health. Both conserved end residues are part of each CDR3. D genes are given only for firm matches. The size entry is marked missing in some rows and otherwise reads once, few, many or a size class.

TRBJ2-2,TRBD2,TRBV12-3/TRBV12-4,NA,CASSFFVGGANTGELFF,TGTGCCAGCAGTTTCTTTGTGGGGGGGGCGAACACCGGGGAGCTGTTTTTT
TRBJ2-7,NA,TRBV2,NA,CASSEHGDEQYF,TGTGCCAGCAGTGAACATGGCGACGAGCAGTACTTC
TRBJ2-7,NA,TRBV7-2,once,CASSSSVGFYEQYF,TGTGCCAGCAGCTCAAGCGTTGGCTTTTACGAGCAGTACTTC
TRBJ2-1,NA,TRBV27,NA,CASSVGGPLNEQFF,TGTGCCAGCAGCGTGGGGGGGCCGTTGAATGAGCAGTTCTTC
TRBJ2-1,NA,TRBV20-1,NA,CSARGRGRNNEQFF,TGCAGTGCTAGAGGGCGGGGTAGAAACAATGAGCAGTTCTTC
TRBJ2-5,NA,TRBV6-1,NA,CASSGPGLPIKETQYF,TGTGCCAGCAGTGGACCGGGACTGCCGATTAAAGAGACCCAGTACTTC
TRBJ1-2,NA,TRBV7-2,once,CASSLNTGDYGYTF,TGTGCCAGCAGCTTAAATACAGGAGACTATGGCTACACCTTC
TRBJ2-1,NA,TRBV10-3,NA,CAISESPNEQFF,TGTGCCATCAGTGAGTCCCCCAATGAGCAGTTCTTC
TRBJ1-6,NA,TRBV9,few,CASSGRVGNSPLHF,TGTGCCAGCAGCGGTCGGGTAGGGAATTCACCCCTCCACTTT
TRBJ1-4,NA,TRBV7-3,NA,CASSLWGMDEKLFF,TGTGCCAGCAGCTTGTGGGGGATGGACGAAAAACTGTTTTTT
TRBJ1-2,NA,TRBV27,NA,CASTLTWGPNYGYTF,TGTGCCAGCACCCTAACGTGGGGCCCTAACTATGGCTACACCTTC